The 20 T cell receptor beta chains given below trace back to one sample, sequenced in a study of cytomegalovirus exposure and HLA in healthy donors. 60 Vbeta and 13 Jbeta primers were used in PCR. Method: immunoSEQ multiplex PCR; TCRdb's copy keeps in-frame clones and lacks some. Of approximately 170,000 clones listed, roughly 80% are singletons. Material for sequencing was PBMCs. The source is a man aged 50 to 60 in good health and CMV-seropositive.

CDR3 in amino acids: CASSLNPPGGIDQPQHF. The CDR3 DNA reads TGTGCCAGCAGTTTAAATCCCCCAGGGGGCATTGATCAGCCCCAGCATTTT. The V call is TRBV28, the J call TRBJ1-5, with TRBD1 matching over 8 bases. Germline lookup yields CDR1 MDHEN and CDR2 SYDVKM. CDR3 size: 17 residues. The trim removed 2 bases at V and 5 bases at J, leaving 11 bases unmatched.

The chain links TRBV29-1 to TRBJ2-2; TRBD2 agrees at 13 bases. Germline V gene sequence: CDR1 SQVTM, CDR2 ANQGSEA. This CDR3 contains 16 residues. The V gene end was trimmed by 6 bases and the J gene end by 5 bases; junction bases not matched to a gene: 9. The CDR3 DNA follows: TGCAGCGTCCTTTCCGGACTAGCGGGGGTAACCGGGGAGCTGTTTTTT. Translated, it gives CSVLSGLAGVTGELFF.

Turning to this clone: The junction and the germline gene differ at one end; a read error may be behind it. V and J are TRBV9 and TRBJ2-6; weak D call: TRBD2 (7 bases). CDR1 is SGDLS, CDR2 YYNGEE, per germline. The CDR3 contains 18 residues. In DNA, the CDR3 is TGTGCCAGCAGCGTAGCTCACAGGGAGGGCTCTGGGACCAACGTCCTGACTTTC. Translation: CASSVAHREGSGTNVLTF. Full variable domain (remainder filled in from reference TRBV9 and TRBJ2-6): DSGVTQTPKHLITATGQRVTLRCSPRSGDLSVYWYQQSLDQGLQFLIQYYNGEERAKGNILERFSAQQFPDLHSELNLSSLELGDSALYFCASSVAHREGSGTNVLTFGAGSRLTVL.

The chain links TRBV4-3 to TRBJ2-7; D might be TRBD2 (5 bases). The CDR3 contains 15 residues. V gave up 0 bases and J gave up 1 base, with 10 bases separating them. Germline V gene lookup returns CDR1 LGHNA and CDR2 YSLEER. CDR3 region: CASSQDRGSSYEQYF. CDR3 nucleotides: TGCGCCAGCAGCCAAGATCGGGGTAGTTCCTACGAGCAGTACTTC.

The chain has TRBV5-6 and TRBJ2-1, with TRBD1 identical over 8 bases. Germline trimming cut 4 bases from V and 6 bases from J; bases unmatched to any gene: 3. Looked up from germline, CDR1 is SGHDT and CDR2 is YYEEEE. The CDR3 spans 13 residues. CDR3 nucleotides: TGTGCCAGCAGCAAAGGACAGGGCAATGAGCAGTTCTTC. Translating gives CASSKGQGNEQFF.

This rearrangement joins TRBV28 to TRBJ2-5, with TRBD1 identical over 10 bases. From germline, CDR1 is MDHEN and CDR2 SYDVKM. Losses at the gene ends were 8 bases for V and 6 bases for J; bases not matched to a gene: 6. The CDR3 runs 13 residues. In nucleotides, the CDR3 is TGTGCCAGCTGGGGACAGGGGATCAAGACCCAGTACTTC. Translated: CASWGQGIKTQYF.

This clone was recorded only once. The chain combines TRBV6-5 with TRBJ1-6; 9 positions agree with TRBD1. V lost 4 bases and J lost 7; bases outside the gene matches: 8. CDR1 is MNHEY, CDR2 SVGAGI, per germline. This CDR3 contains 16 residues. This CDR3 reads CASSWTGQGGNSPLHF. The CDR3 nucleotides read TGTGCCAGCAGTTGGACGGGACAGGGTGGAAATTCACCCCTCCACTTT.

The gene calls are TRBV7-2 and TRBJ1-5, with D unclear. This CDR3 has 12 amino acids. Germline V CDR1 and CDR2: SGHTA, FQGNSA. V lost 6 bases to trimming and J lost 3 bases, with 6 bases between them. This CDR3 is CASSPYNQPQHF. The CDR3 region has the DNA TGTGCCAGCAGTCCCTACAATCAGCCCCAGCATTTT.

The chain has TRBV4-3 and TRBJ1-4; D possibly corresponds to TRBD1 (6 bases). The germline gives CDR1 LGHNA, CDR2 YSLEER. This CDR3 has 15 amino acids. Between the trimmed V and J ends, which lost 4 bases and 4 bases, there was a span of 13 bases. CDR3 coding DNA: TGCGCCAGCAGCCTCTACAGGGCACTTAATGAAAAACTGTTTTTT. Residues: CASSLYRALNEKLFF.

The chain carries TRBV28 and TRBJ2-4; TRBD1 aligns across 8 bases. Germline lookup yields CDR1 MDHEN and CDR2 SYDVKM. The junction had 15 bases not matched to a gene; V was cut back by 6 bases and J by 11 bases. The CDR3 has 15 residues. CDR3 protein: CASSSPGQANRFQYF. CDR3 bases: TGTGCCAGCAGCTCTCCGGGACAGGCTAATCGATTTCAGTACTTC.

The rearrangement joins TRBV30 to TRBJ2-7, with 7 bases lining up with TRBD1. The CDR3 runs to 14 residues. V lost 2 bases and J lost 3; bases outside the gene matches: 7. CDR1 GTSNPN and CDR2 SVGIG come from the germline V gene (reference sequence). CDR3 residues: CAWSPGQIGYEQYF. CDR3 sequence (DNA): TGTGCCTGGAGTCCGGGACAGATCGGCTACGAGCAGTACTTC.

J is TRBJ2-7 and V is TRBV7-9; D is possibly TRBD2 (6 bases). The CDR3 covers 13 residues. Germline CDR1 reads SEHNR; CDR2 reads FQNEAQ (reference sequence). Trimming took off 3 bases at V and 4 bases at J, with 10 bases between the two ends. The CDR3: CASSFWDSYEQYF. CDR3 in DNA: TGTGCCAGCAGCTTTTGGGACTCTTACGAGCAGTACTTC.

This rearrangement joins TRBV4-3 to TRBJ2-3; D is uncertain. V lost 2 bases and J 5 bases, leaving 14 bases between the germline ends. The CDR3 is made up of 15 amino acids. CDR1 and CDR2 from the germline V gene are LGHNA and YSLEER. The CDR3 loop reads CASSQIALAEDTQYF. CDR3 bases: TGCGCCAGCAGCCAAATCGCCCTGGCTGAAGATACGCAGTATTTT.

This rearrangement joins TRBV20-1 to TRBJ1-2, with D possibly matching TRBD1 (5 bases). Germline CDR1 reads DFQATT; CDR2 reads SNEGSKA (reference sequence). The CDR3 has 11 amino acids. Between the trimmed V and J ends, which lost 6 bases and 5 bases, there was a span of 10 bases. Here the CDR3 DNA reads TGCAGTGCCTCCCAGGGTTATGGCTACACCTTC. Protein product: CSASQGYGYTF.

The chain has TRBV11-1 and TRBJ2-2; perhaps TRBD2 as D (7 bases). The CDR3 has 15 amino acids. Trimming pared 5 bases from V and 5 bases from J, leaving 15 bases between. Per the germline V gene, CDR1 is SGHAT and CDR2 is FQDESV (reference sequence). The CDR3 loop reads CASSPWGGGTGELFF. CDR3 bases: TGTGCCAGCAGCCCGTGGGGGGGCGGAACCGGGGAGCTGTTTTTT.

This clone was counted a few times. The chain employs TRBV18 and TRBJ1-2; tentatively, D is TRBD1 (6 bases). The CDR3 runs to 16 residues. Per the germline V gene, CDR1 is KGHSH and CDR2 is LQKENI. The V gene lost 3 bases and the J gene lost 5 bases, with 19 bases spanning the gap. The CDR3 nucleotides read TGTGCCAGCTCACCCAACCAGCGGGGGGCCGAATATGGCTACACCTTC. Translated: CASSPNQRGAEYGYTF.

The chain has TRBV2 and TRBJ2-1; a possible D gene is TRBD1 (6 bases). The germline V gene has CDR1 SNHLY and CDR2 FYNNEI. The CDR3 length is 13 residues. Between the trimmed V and J ends, which lost 7 bases and 5 bases, there was a span of 12 bases. The CDR3 coding sequence is TGTGCCAGCAACGGACAGACAAACAATGAGCAGTTCTTC. Translating it yields CASNGQTNNEQFF.

J is TRBJ1-1 and V is TRBV5-1; D remains ambiguous. V lost 4 bases to trimming and J lost 2 bases, with 15 bases between them. This CDR3 region has 15 residues. CDR1 SGHRS and CDR2 YFSETQ come from the germline V gene. The CDR3 DNA is TGCGCCAGCAGCACTTTTTTCGGGTTTAACACTGAAGCTTTCTTT. The encoded protein is CASSTFFGFNTEAFF.

The chain employs TRBV7-9 and TRBJ2-5, with 11 bases fitting TRBD2. The length of the CDR3 is 15 residues. Germline CDR1 is SEHNR and CDR2 is FQNEAQ (reference sequence). V lost 5 bases, J lost 4 bases, and 6 bases stayed unmatched. The CDR3 coding sequence is TGTGCCAGCAGCCTTTTAGCGGGAGGGGGAGAGACCCAGTACTTC. Encoded protein: CASSLLAGGGETQYF.

The V call is TRBV18, the J call TRBJ2-1, with 9 bases identical to TRBD1. The junction had 6 bases not matched to a gene; V was cut back by 3 bases and J by 6 bases. CDR3 length: 15 amino acids. Per germline, CDR1 KGHSH and CDR2 LQKENI. The chain's CDR3 is CASSPGTGRANEQFF. CDR3 DNA sequence: TGTGCCAGCTCACCGGGGACAGGGCGGGCCAATGAGCAGTTCTTC.